This TCR beta chain was identified in a study of T cells after somatic rescue of genetic block. This clone was seen just once. TCRdb's copy holds only in-frame clones and misses some; the assay was immunoSEQ multiplex PCR. Here the sample spans tens of thousands of clones, 70% to 90% being singletons. Germline V CDR1 and CDR2: SNHLY, FYNNEI. V gave up 6 bases and J gave up 1 base; unmatched junction bases: 8. The CDR3 sequence is 15 residues long. Source material: peripheral blood mononuclear cells (PBMCs). The rearrangement uses TRBV2 and TRBJ2-7; 8 bases fit TRBD1. The sequence derives from a woman aged 18 to 35. CDR3 bases: TGTGCCAGCAGCCCCGACAGGGGACCATCCTACGAGCAGTACTTC. Protein: CASSPDRGPSYEQYF.